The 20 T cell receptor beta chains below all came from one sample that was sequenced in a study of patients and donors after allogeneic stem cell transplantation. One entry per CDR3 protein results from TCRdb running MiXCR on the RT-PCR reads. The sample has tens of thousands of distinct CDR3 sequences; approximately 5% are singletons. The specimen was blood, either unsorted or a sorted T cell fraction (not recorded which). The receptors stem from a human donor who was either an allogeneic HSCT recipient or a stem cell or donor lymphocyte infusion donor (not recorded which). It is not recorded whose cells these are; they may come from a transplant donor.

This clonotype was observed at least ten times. This CDR3 is CASSPRRRGSEAFF. In DNA form, the CDR3 reads TGTGCCAGCAGCCCACGTCGTAGAGGGTCTGAAGCTTTCTTT. The chain is built from TRBV14 and TRBJ1-1; no definite D call. The V gene lost 4 bases and the J gene lost 6 bases, with 15 bases spanning the gap. The germline gives CDR1 SGHDN, CDR2 FVKESK. The CDR3 sequence is 14 residues long.

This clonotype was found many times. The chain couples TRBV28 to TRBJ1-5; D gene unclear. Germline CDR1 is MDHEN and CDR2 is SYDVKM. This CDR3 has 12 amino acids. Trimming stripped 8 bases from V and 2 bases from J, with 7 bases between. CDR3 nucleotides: TGTGCCAGCTGCTCTGGCAATCAGCCCCAGCATTTT. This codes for CASCSGNQPQHF. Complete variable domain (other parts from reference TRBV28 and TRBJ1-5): DVKVTQSSRYLVKRTGEKVFLECVQDMDHENMFWYRQDPGLGLRLIYFSYDVKMKEKGDIPEGYSVSREKKERFSLILESASTNQTSMYLCASCSGNQPQHFGDGTRLSIL.

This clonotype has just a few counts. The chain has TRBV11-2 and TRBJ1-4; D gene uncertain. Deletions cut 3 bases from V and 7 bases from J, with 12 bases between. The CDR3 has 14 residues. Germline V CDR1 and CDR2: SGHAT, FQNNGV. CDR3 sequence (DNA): TGTGCCAGCAGCTTTGATTGGACGGCTGAAAAACTGTTTTTT. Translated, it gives CASSFDWTAEKLFF.

CDR3 nucleotide sequence: TGCAGTGCGACTACTAGCGGGAGGGCCCAGGGCACAGATACGCAGTATTTT. It specifies CSATTSGRAQGTDTQYF. The J gene is TRBJ2-3, the V gene TRBV20-1; TRBD2 aligns across 13 bases. This CDR3 has 17 amino acids. Unmatched junction bases numbered 10, after V lost 6 bases and J lost 1 base. In germline, CDR1 is DFQATT, CDR2 SNEGSKA (reference sequence).

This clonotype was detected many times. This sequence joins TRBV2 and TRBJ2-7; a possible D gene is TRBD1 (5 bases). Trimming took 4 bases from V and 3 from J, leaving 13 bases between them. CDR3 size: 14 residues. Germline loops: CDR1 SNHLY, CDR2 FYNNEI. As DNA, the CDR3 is TGTGCCAGCAGTGTCCGGACAAACCTCTACGAGCAGTACTTC. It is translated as CASSVRTNLYEQYF.

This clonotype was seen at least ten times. In nucleotides, the CDR3 is TGTGCCATCAGTGAGTCCCCAGGGGCCAATGAGCAGTTCTTC. It specifies CAISESPGANEQFF. The rearrangement joins TRBV10-3 to TRBJ2-1; a weak D match, TRBD1 (6 bases). Trimming cost V 0 bases and J 6 bases, with 9 bases left between them. The CDR3 extends over 14 amino acids. Germline V lookup: CDR1 ENHRY, CDR2 SYGVKD.

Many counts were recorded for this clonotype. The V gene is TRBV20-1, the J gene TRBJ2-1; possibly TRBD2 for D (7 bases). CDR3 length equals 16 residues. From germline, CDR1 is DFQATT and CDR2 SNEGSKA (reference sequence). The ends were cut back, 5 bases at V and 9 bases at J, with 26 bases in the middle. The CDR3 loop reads CSAHPDGGRGTGEQFF. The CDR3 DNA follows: TGCAGTGCTCATCCCGATGGGGGGCGGGGGACGGGTGAGCAGTTCTTC.

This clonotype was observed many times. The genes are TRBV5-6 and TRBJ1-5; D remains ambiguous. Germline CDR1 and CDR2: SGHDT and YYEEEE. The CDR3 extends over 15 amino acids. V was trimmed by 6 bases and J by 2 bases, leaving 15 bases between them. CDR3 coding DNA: TGTGCCAGCAACACGAAGGGCCGGGGCAATCAGCCCCAGCATTTT. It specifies CASNTKGRGNQPQHF.

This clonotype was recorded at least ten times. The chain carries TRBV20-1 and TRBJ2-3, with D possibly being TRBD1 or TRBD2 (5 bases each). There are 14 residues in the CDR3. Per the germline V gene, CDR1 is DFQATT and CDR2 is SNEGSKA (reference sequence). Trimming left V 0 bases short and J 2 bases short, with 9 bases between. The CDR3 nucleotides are TGCAGTGCTAGAGACGGGACGACCACAGATACGCAGTATTTT. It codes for CSARDGTTTDTQYF.

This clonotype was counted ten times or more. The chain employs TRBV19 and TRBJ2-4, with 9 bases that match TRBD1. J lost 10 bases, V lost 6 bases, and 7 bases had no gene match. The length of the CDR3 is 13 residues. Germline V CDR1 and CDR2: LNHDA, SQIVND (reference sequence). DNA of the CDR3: TGTGCCAGTAGGAACCTGGGACAGGGAATTCAGTACTTC. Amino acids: CASRNLGQGIQYF.

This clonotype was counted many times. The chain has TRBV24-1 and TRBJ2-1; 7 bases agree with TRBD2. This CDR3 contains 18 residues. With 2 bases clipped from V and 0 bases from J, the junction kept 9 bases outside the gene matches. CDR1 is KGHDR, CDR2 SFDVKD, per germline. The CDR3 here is CATSDSGRSGVSYNEQFF. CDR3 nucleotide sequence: TGTGCCACCAGTGATTCGGGGAGGAGCGGGGTCTCCTACAATGAGCAGTTCTTC.

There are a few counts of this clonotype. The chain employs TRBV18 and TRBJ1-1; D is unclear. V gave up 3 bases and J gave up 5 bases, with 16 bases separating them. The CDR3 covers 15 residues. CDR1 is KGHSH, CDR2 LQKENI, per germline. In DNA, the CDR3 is TGTGCCAGCTCACCCCCCCGGGCCCGGGAGACTGAAGCTTTCTTT. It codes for CASSPPRARETEAFF.

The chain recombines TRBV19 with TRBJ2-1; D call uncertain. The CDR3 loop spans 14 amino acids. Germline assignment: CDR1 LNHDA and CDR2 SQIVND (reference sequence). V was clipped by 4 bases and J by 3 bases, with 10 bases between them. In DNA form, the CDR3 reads TGTGCCAGTAGTAGGGCAGAATACTACAATGAGCAGTTCTTC. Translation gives CASSRAEYYNEQFF.

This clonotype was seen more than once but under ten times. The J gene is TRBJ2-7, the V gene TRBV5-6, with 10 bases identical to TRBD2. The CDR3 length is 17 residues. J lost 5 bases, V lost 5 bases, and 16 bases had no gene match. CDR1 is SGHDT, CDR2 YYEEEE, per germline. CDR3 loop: CASSSSGGAPGRNEQYF. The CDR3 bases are TGTGCCAGCAGTTCTAGCGGGGGTGCCCCTGGAAGAAACGAGCAGTACTTC.

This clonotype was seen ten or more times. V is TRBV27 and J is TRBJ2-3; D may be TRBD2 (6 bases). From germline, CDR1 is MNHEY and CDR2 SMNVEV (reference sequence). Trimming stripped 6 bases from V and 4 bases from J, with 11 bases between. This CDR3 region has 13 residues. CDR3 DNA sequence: TGTGCCAGCAGACAGTCGGGGGCAGATACGCAGTATTTT. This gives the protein CASRQSGADTQYF.

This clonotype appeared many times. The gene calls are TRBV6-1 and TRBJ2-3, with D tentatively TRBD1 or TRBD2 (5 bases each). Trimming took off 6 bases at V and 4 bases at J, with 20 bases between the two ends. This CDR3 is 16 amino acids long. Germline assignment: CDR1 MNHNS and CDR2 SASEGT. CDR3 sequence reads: CASRGKGSGIADTQYF. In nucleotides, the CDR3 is TGTGCCAGCAGAGGGAAGGGGAGTGGGATAGCAGATACGCAGTATTTT.

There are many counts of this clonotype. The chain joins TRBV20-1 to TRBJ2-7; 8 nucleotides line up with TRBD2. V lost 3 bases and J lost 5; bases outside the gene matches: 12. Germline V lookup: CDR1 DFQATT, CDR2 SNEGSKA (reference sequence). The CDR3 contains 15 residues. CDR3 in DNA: TGCAGTGCTAGTGACCCGGGCGGGAGGTCCCACGAGCAGTACTTC. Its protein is CSASDPGGRSHEQYF.

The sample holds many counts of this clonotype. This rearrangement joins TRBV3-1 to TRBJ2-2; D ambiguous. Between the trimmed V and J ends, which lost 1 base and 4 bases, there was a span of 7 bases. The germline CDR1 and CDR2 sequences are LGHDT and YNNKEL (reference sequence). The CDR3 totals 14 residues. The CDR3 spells CASSQGSSTGELFF. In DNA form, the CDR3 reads TGTGCCAGCAGCCAAGGATCGAGCACCGGGGAGCTGTTTTTT.

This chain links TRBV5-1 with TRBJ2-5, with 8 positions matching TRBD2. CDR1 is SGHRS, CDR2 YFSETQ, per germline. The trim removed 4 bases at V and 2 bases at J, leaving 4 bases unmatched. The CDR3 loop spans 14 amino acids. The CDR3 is CASSEAGGQETQYF. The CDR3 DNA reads TGCGCCAGCAGCGAGGCGGGGGGACAAGAGACCCAGTACTTC.

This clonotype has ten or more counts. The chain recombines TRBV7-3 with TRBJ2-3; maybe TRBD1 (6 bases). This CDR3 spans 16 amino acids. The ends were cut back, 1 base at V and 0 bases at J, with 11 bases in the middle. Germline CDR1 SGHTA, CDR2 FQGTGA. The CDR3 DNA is TGTGCCAGCAGCTTAATCCGGCAGGGGAGCACAGATACGCAGTATTTT. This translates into CASSLIRQGSTDTQYF.